This T cell receptor (beta chain) derives from a study of cytomegalovirus exposure and HLA in healthy donors. The V gene lost 4 bases and the J gene lost 7 bases, with 21 bases spanning the gap. The CDR3 is made up of 15 amino acids. CDR1 SGHRS and CDR2 YFSETQ come from the germline V gene. The PCR used 60 Vbeta and 13 Jbeta primers. The repertoire was sequenced with immunoSEQ multiplex PCR; TCRdb's copy has only in-frame clones and lacks some. The table lists 150,000 to 200,000 clones, roughly 79% of them singletons. Comments on this clone: Its antigen is not identified.

General study results and limits: Other equally common chains were less clonally expanded than HLA-associated TCR beta chains, a later analysis showed.

V is TRBV5-1 and J is TRBJ2-7, with D possibly TRBD2 on 6 matching bases. The sequence derives from a middle-aged woman in good health and CMV-seronegative. The sample comprised PBMCs. The CDR3 DNA sequence: TGCGCCAGCAGCCTGGTTCGGGGAGGAGCGGAAGAGCAGTACTTC. It yields the protein CASSLVRGGAEEQYF. Full variable domain (rest looked up from reference TRBV5-1 and TRBJ2-7): KAGVTQTPRYLIKTRGQQVTLSCSPISGHRSVSWYQQTPGQGLQFLFEYFSETQRNKGNFPGRFSGRQFSNSRSEMNVSTLELGDSALYLCASSLVRGGAEEQYFGPGTRLTVT.